These 9 T cell receptor beta chains came from one sample sequenced in a study of blood T cell repertoires in COVID-19. Measured with immunoSEQ multiplex PCR; TCRdb has only the in-frame clones, and not every one. The table lists 150,000 or so clones, over 65% of them singletons, with approximately 4.5% in the top ten. The sample consisted of peripheral blood. Receptors were obtained from a woman of 80 years or more with active or convalescent COVID-19.

The rearrangement joins TRBV11-3 to TRBJ2-7; D gene uncertain. Looked up from germline, CDR1 is SGHNT and CDR2 is YENEEA. This CDR3 region has 12 residues. V was clipped by 3 bases and J by 0 bases, with 3 bases between them. CDR3 DNA: TGTGCCAGCAGCTTGAGCTCCTACGAGCAGTACTTC. Translation: CASSLSSYEQYF. Combining the CDR3 with reference TRBV11-3 and TRBJ2-7 gives the whole variable domain EAGVVQSPRYKIIEKKQPVAFWCNPISGHNTLYWYLQNLGQGPELLIRYENEEAVDDSQLPKDRFSAERLKGVDSTLKIQPAELGDSAVYLCASSLSSYEQYFGPGTRLTVT.

This clone turned up a few times. J is TRBJ2-7 and V is TRBV5-1; a possible D gene is TRBD2 (5 bases). Germline lookup yields CDR1 SGHRS and CDR2 YFSETQ. Deletions cut 4 bases from V and 5 bases from J, with 19 bases between. CDR3 size: 15 residues. CDR3 in amino acids: CASSGGGGKSHEQYF. The CDR3 DNA sequence: TGCGCCAGCAGCGGCGGAGGCGGTAAAAGCCACGAGCAGTACTTC.

V gene TRBV7-9 combines with J gene TRBJ2-7, with 7 positions matching TRBD2. Germline V gives CDR1 SEHNR, CDR2 FQNEAQ (reference sequence). The CDR3 totals 15 residues. The V segment lost 4 bases and the J segment 3 bases; nucleotides outside the gene matches: 9. This chain's CDR3 is CASSWGGDRSYEQYF. The CDR3, as DNA: TGTGCCAGCAGCTGGGGGGGGGACCGCAGCTACGAGCAGTACTTC.

The V and J genes are TRBV7-9 and TRBJ2-5, with D tentatively TRBD2 (7 bases). The CDR3 consists of 14 residues. In germline, CDR1 is SEHNR, CDR2 FQNEAQ (reference sequence). Trimming cost V 5 bases and J 4 bases, with 14 bases left between them. The CDR3 is CASSPPGGAETQYF. CDR3 sequence (DNA): TGTGCCAGCAGCCCGCCGGGGGGCGCAGAGACCCAGTACTTC.

This chain uses TRBV29-1 with TRBJ1-2; D is perhaps TRBD1 (5 bases). CDR1 is SQVTM and CDR2 is ANQGSEA in the germline V gene. V was pared by 0 bases and J by 0 bases, with 8 bases between. The CDR3 runs 14 residues. The chain's CDR3 is CSVEDDRSNYGYTF. The CDR3 DNA sequence: TGCAGCGTTGAAGACGACAGATCTAACTATGGCTACACCTTC.

The rearrangement links TRBV15 to TRBJ2-2; D unresolved. The V end lost 1 base, the J end lost 7 bases, and 16 bases lay between the germline ends. The CDR3 has 16 residues. Germline CDR1 is LNHNV and CDR2 is YYDKDF (reference sequence). The CDR3 DNA is TGTGCCACCAGCAGAGGGAGAGGTTTCGGTGTCGGGGAGCTGTTTTTT. It encodes CATSRGRGFGVGELFF.

The count of this clone is one. The chain carries TRBV6-2 or TRBV6-3 and TRBJ2-5, with 9 nucleotides matching TRBD2. CDR3 length: 16 residues. V lost 1 base and J lost 5; bases outside the gene matches: 8. The germline CDR1 and CDR2 sequences are MNHEY and SVGEGT. For the CDR3, the DNA is TGTGCCAGCAGTTACTACCCCATAGCGGGGGTTGAGACCCAGTACTTC. The encoded protein is CASSYYPIAGVETQYF.

The gene calls are TRBV5-4 and TRBJ2-3, with TRBD2 matching over 7 bases. V shed 2 bases, J shed 0 bases, and the junction held 3 bases outside the gene matches. The germline gives CDR1 SGHNT, CDR2 YYREEE (reference sequence). The CDR3 loop spans 15 amino acids. CDR3 sequence (DNA): TGTGCCAGCAGCTTTGGGGGGGAAAGCACAGATACGCAGTATTTT. The encoded protein is CASSFGGESTDTQYF. Full variable domain (missing parts from reference TRBV5-4 and TRBJ2-3): ETGVTQSPTHLIKTRGQQVTLRCSSQSGHNTVSWYQQALGQGPQFIFQYYREEENGRGNFPPRFSGLQFPNYSSELNVNALELDDSALYLCASSFGGESTDTQYFGPGTRLTVL.

This chain uses TRBV6-5 with TRBJ2-2; 7 bases match TRBD1. CDR1 is MNHEY, CDR2 SVGAGI, per germline. This CDR3 is built from 15 residues. The ends lost 6 bases at V and 1 base at J; junction bases unmatched: 5. CDR3 region: CASRRDRMNTGELFF. Here the CDR3 DNA reads TGTGCCAGCAGGAGGGACAGAATGAACACCGGGGAGCTGTTTTTT.